The 3 T cell receptor beta chains reported below all come from one sample, sequenced in a study of control samples from healthy donors and cancer patients. Measured with immunoSEQ multiplex PCR; TCRdb has only the in-frame clones, and not every one. Of about 61,000 clones in the sample, around 89% were seen once. The specimen was PBMCs. Receptors were obtained from a man aged 60 to 75 with colorectal cancer.

The V and J genes are TRBV4-3 and TRBJ2-6, with D possibly being TRBD1 or TRBD2 (5 bases each). V dropped 1 base and J dropped 2 bases, with 21 bases sitting between them. Germline CDR1 LGHNA, CDR2 YSLEER. This CDR3 contains 20 residues. CDR3 coding DNA: TGCGCCAGCAGCCAAGGGGGGACCCGGGGTAATCGGGCTGGGGCCAACGTCCTGACTTTC. Translating gives CASSQGGTRGNRAGANVLTF.

This chain uses TRBV30 with TRBJ1-2; D gene unclear. The CDR3 covers 13 residues. The V end lost 2 bases, the J end lost 3 bases, and 10 bases lay between the germline ends. Germline V gene lookup returns CDR1 GTSNPN and CDR2 SVGIG (reference sequence). CDR3 protein: CAWSPGRYYGYTF. Written as DNA, the CDR3 is TGTGCCTGGAGTCCGGGTCGTTACTATGGCTACACCTTC.

This chain connects TRBV7-9 to TRBJ2-2; unclear D gene. In germline, CDR1 is SEHNR, CDR2 FQNEAQ (reference sequence). The CDR3 runs to 15 residues. V lost 0 bases and J 4 bases, leaving 9 bases between the germline ends. CDR3 sequence reads: CASSLASSFTGELFF. CDR3 DNA: TGTGCCAGCAGCTTAGCGAGCTCGTTCACCGGGGAGCTGTTTTTT. The variable domain in full, completed from reference TRBV7-9 and TRBJ2-2, reads DTGVSQNPRHKITKRGQNVTFRCDPISEHNRLYWYRQTLGQGPEFLTYFQNEAQLEKSRLLSDRFSAERPKGSFSTLEIQRTEQGDSAMYLCASSLASSFTGELFFGEGSRLTVL.